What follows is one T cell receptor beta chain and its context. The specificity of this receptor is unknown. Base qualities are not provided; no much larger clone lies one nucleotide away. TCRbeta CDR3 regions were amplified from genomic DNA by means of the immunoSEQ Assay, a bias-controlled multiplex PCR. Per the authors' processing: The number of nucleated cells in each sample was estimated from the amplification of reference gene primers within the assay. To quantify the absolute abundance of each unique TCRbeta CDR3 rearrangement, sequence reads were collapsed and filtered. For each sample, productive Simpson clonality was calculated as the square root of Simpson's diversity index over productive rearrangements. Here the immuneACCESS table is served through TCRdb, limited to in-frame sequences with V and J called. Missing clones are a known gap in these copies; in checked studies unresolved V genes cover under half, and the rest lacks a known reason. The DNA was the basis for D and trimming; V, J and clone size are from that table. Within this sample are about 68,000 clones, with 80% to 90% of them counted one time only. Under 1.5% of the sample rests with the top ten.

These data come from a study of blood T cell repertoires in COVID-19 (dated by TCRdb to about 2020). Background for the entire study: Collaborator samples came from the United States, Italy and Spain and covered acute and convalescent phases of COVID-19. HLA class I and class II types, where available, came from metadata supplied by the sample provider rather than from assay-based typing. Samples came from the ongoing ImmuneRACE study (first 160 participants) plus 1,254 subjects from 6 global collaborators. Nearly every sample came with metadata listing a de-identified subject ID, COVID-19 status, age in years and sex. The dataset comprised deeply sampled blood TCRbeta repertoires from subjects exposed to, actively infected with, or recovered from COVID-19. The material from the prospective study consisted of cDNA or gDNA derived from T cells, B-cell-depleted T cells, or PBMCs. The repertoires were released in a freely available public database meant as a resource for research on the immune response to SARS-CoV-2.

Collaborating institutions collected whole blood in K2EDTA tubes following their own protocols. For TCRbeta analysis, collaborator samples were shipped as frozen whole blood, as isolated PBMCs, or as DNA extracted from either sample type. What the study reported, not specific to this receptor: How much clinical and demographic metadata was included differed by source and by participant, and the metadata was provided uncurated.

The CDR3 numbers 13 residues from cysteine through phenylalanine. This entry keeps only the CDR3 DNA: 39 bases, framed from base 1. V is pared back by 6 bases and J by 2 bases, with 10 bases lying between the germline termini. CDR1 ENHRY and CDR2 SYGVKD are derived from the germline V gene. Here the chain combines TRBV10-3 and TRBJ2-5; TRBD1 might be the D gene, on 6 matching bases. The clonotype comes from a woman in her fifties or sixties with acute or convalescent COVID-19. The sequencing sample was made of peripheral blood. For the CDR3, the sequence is CAIRDSSQETQYF. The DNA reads TGTGCCATCAGGGACAGCTCACAAGAGACCCAGTACTTC.